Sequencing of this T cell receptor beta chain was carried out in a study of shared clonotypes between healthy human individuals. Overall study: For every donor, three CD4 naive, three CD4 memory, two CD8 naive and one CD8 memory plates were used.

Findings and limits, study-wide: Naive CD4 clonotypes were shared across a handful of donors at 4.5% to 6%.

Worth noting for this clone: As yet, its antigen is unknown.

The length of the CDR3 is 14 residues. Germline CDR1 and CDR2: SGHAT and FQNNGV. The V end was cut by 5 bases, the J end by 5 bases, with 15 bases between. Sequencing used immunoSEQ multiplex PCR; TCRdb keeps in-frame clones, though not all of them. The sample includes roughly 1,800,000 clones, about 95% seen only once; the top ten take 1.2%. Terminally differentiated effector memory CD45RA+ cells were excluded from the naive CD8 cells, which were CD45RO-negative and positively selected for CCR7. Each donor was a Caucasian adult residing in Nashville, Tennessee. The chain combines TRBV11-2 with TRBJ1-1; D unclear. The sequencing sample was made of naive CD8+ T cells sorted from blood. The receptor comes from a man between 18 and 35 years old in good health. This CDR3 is CASSPDGGGTEAFF. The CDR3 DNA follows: TGTGCCAGCAGCCCAGACGGAGGAGGGACTGAAGCTTTCTTT. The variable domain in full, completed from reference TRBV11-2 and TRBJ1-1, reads EAGVAQSPRYKIIEKRQSVAFWCNPISGHATLYWYQQILGQGPKLLIQFQNNGVVDDSQLPKDRFSAERLKGVDSTLKIQPAKLEDSAVYLCASSPDGGGTEAFFGQGTRLTVV.